One sample yielded the 17 T cell receptor beta chains listed below, sequenced in a study of cytomegalovirus exposure and HLA in healthy donors. 13 Jbeta primers and 60 Vbeta primers were used for the PCR. Profiled with immunoSEQ multiplex PCR; TCRdb holds only in-frame clones, not every one. The profile shows about 130,000 clones, approximately 78% of them singletons. The sequenced material came from PBMCs. The receptor set was obtained from a female donor in good health and CMV-seronegative.

V is TRBV9 and J is TRBJ1-1; D gene ambiguous. The length of the CDR3 is 13 residues. V lost 4 bases, J lost 4 bases, and 11 bases lay in between. Germline V gene sequence: CDR1 SGDLS, CDR2 YYNGEE. The CDR3 DNA follows: TGTGCCAGCAGCCAAATCGAGGGCACTGAAGCTTTCTTT. Residues: CASSQIEGTEAFF.

This clone was seen a few times. Other DNA sequences of this sample code for an identical CDR3. J is TRBJ2-2 and V is TRBV2, with TRBD2 matching 8 bases. Germline lookup yields CDR1 SNHLY and CDR2 FYNNEI. Trimming took 6 bases from V and 0 from J; bases not matched to a gene: 0. There are 14 residues in the CDR3. CDR3 nucleotide sequence: TGTGCCAGCAGGGGACTAGCGAACACCGGGGAGCTGTTTTTT. It is translated as CASRGLANTGELFF.

V is TRBV5-1 and J is TRBJ2-5, with TRBD2 matching 7 bases. The CDR3 is 16 residues long. The germline gives CDR1 SGHRS, CDR2 YFSETQ. V shed 4 bases, J shed 1 base, and the junction held 10 bases outside the gene matches. The CDR3 DNA reads TGCGCCAGCAGCGCCGCGGGCGGGAGTTTCCAAGAGACCCAGTACTTC. Its translation is CASSAAGGSFQETQYF.

The chain uses TRBV2 and TRBJ1-3; 8 bases align to TRBD1. The junction had 4 bases not matched to a gene; V was cut back by 6 bases and J by 0 bases. The germline gives CDR1 SNHLY, CDR2 FYNNEI. CDR3 length: 15 residues. The CDR3 protein is CASSRQGRSGNTIYF. CDR3 coding DNA: TGTGCCAGCAGCCGACAGGGGCGCTCTGGAAACACCATATATTTT.

The chain has TRBV28 and TRBJ1-1; the match to TRBD1 covers 8 bases. The CDR3 has 13 amino acids. Trimming removed 7 bases from V and 6 bases from J; junction bases left unmatched: 7. Germline V gene lookup returns CDR1 MDHEN and CDR2 SYDVKM. In DNA, the CDR3 is TGTGCCAGCAACAAATACAGGGGGTCTGAAGCTTTCTTT. It translates to CASNKYRGSEAFF.

The genes are TRBV28 and TRBJ2-2; 8 bases map to TRBD1. V lost 7 bases and J lost 7; bases outside the gene matches: 8. From germline, CDR1 is MDHEN and CDR2 SYDVKM. The CDR3 length is 14 residues. The CDR3, as DNA: TGTGCCAGCATTACCCAGGGGGCGAGCGGGGAGCTGTTTTTT. Amino acid sequence: CASITQGASGELFF.

This clone was detected only a few times. V usage is TRBV4-1 and J usage is TRBJ2-7, with 7 bases matching TRBD2. The CDR3 spans 16 residues. Germline V lookup: CDR1 MGHRA, CDR2 YSYEKL. Germline trimming cut 1 base from V and 1 base from J; bases unmatched to any gene: 7. CDR3 DNA: TGCGCCAGCAGCCAAGCAGTCGGGAGGAAGTCCTACGAGCAGTACTTC. This gives the protein CASSQAVGRKSYEQYF.

V is TRBV5-1 and J is TRBJ2-3, with 9 bases fitting TRBD1. The CDR3 is 15 amino acids. Germline V gene data show CDR1 as SGHRS and CDR2 as YFSETQ. Trimming removed 3 bases from V and 2 bases from J; junction bases left unmatched: 4. Written as DNA, the CDR3 is TGCGCCAGCAGCTCCGGGACAGGGTTCACAGATACGCAGTATTTT. Protein product: CASSSGTGFTDTQYF.

The CDR3 DNA sequence: TGTGCCAGCAGCTTAGCAACCGGGACAACGGAGACCCAGTACTTC. It encodes CASSLATGTTETQYF. This sequence joins TRBV11-2 and TRBJ2-5; TRBD1 might be the D (6 bases). Trimming pared 1 base from V and 5 bases from J, leaving 14 bases between. This CDR3 contains 15 residues. CDR1 and CDR2 from the germline V gene are SGHAT and FQNNGV.

The genes are TRBV5-6 and TRBJ2-5; 7 nucleotides agree with TRBD2. This CDR3 contains 15 residues. In germline, CDR1 is SGHDT, CDR2 YYEEEE. With 3 bases clipped from V and 5 bases from J, the junction kept 10 bases outside the gene matches. CDR3 sequence reads: CASSSVTSRGETQYF. The CDR3 bases are TGTGCCAGCAGCTCCGTGACTAGCCGCGGGGAGACCCAGTACTTC.

This clone is deemed medium-sized. The chain uses TRBV28 and TRBJ2-5; D might be TRBD2 (5 bases). The germline CDR1 and CDR2 sequences are MDHEN and SYDVKM. The CDR3 is 11 amino acids. V lost 4 bases and J 11 bases, leaving 11 bases between the germline ends. CDR3 nucleotides: TGTGCCAGCAGTTCGAGGACTTGGCAGTACTTC. This sequence encodes CASSSRTWQYF.

V is TRBV7-2 and J is TRBJ2-1, with TRBD2 matching over 12 bases. This CDR3 has 14 residues. Germline loops: CDR1 SGHTA, CDR2 FQGNSA. The V segment lost 5 bases and the J segment 10 bases; nucleotides outside the gene matches: 6. In DNA, the CDR3 is TGTGCCAGCAGCCTACTAGCGGGAGGAGGAGAGCAGTTCTTC. Amino acids: CASSLLAGGGEQFF.

The genes are TRBV2 and TRBJ2-2; D is possibly TRBD2 (5 bases). Germline CDR1 reads SNHLY; CDR2 reads FYNNEI. Trimming took off 4 bases at V and 1 base at J, with 10 bases between the two ends. This CDR3 contains 15 residues. This CDR3 is CASSVGVLNTGELFF. CDR3 nucleotides: TGTGCCAGCAGTGTCGGGGTTCTGAACACCGGGGAGCTGTTTTTT.

The chain couples TRBV6-6 to TRBJ1-2; the D gene is possibly TRBD1 (6 bases). The CDR3 covers 13 residues. Deletions cut 4 bases from V and 8 bases from J, with 14 bases between. The germline V gene has CDR1 MNHNY and CDR2 SVGAGI (reference sequence). As DNA, the CDR3 is TGTGCCAGCAGTTCCTCGGGGGCGCGGGGCTACACCTTC. Translated: CASSSSGARGYTF.

This clone has just a few counts. The rearrangement uses TRBV7-2 and TRBJ1-2, with 10 nucleotides matching TRBD1. V gave up 4 bases and J gave up 2 bases; unmatched junction bases: 1. The length of the CDR3 is 14 residues. Germline CDR1 SGHTA, CDR2 FQGNSA. In DNA, the CDR3 is TGTGCCAGCAGCTGGGGACAGGGGAACTATGGCTACACCTTC. Its protein product is CASSWGQGNYGYTF.

V gene TRBV7-2 combines with J gene TRBJ1-2; D is undetermined. This CDR3 has 15 residues. Germline V gene lookup returns CDR1 SGHTA and CDR2 FQGNSA. With 4 bases removed from V and 1 base from J, the gap between germline ends came to 13 bases. Here the CDR3 reads CASSWVKEINYGYTF. The CDR3 nucleotides are TGTGCCAGCAGCTGGGTCAAGGAGATTAACTATGGCTACACCTTC.

This chain links TRBV28 with TRBJ1-1, with D uncertain. The V end lost 7 bases, the J end lost 6 bases, and 24 bases lay between the germline ends. CDR1 is MDHEN and CDR2 is SYDVKM in the germline V gene. The CDR3 is made up of 16 amino acids. The CDR3 DNA follows: TGTGCCAGCAATTTTGTGGAGGGAGGGCAAAGGGCTGAAGCTTTCTTT. Its protein product is CASNFVEGGQRAEAFF.